The clone carrying this TCR beta chain was recorded at least ten times. The antigen is not known. The data were obtained in a study of glioma-infiltrating T cells. Overall study findings and caveats: Above-expected tissue-blood divergence occurred in all gliomas, most in low-grade ones.

Trimming left V 0 bases short and J 2 bases short, with 5 bases between. Germline assignment: CDR1 LGHNA and CDR2 YNFKEQ. The CDR3 has 15 amino acids. Using RNA template, CDR3s of TCR alpha and beta were amplified with iRepertoire arm-PCR. TCRdb redid the calling of the multiplex PCR reads with MiXCR, one entry per CDR3 protein. The table shows 110,000 or so distinct CDR3 sequences, with less than 30% occurring only once. The receptor comes from a human donor with low-grade glioma or glioblastoma, undergoing nonglioma brain surgery, or in good health (not recorded which). Sequenced material: glioma tissue, nonneoplastic brain tissue, or PBMCs (not recorded which). The chain carries TRBV4-2 and TRBJ2-6; D is ambiguous. CDR3 residues: CASSQEFTGANVLTF. The DNA for the CDR3 is TGTGCCAGCAGCCAAGAGTTTACTGGGGCCAACGTCCTGACTTTC.